The rows below give T cell receptor beta chains drawn from one sample of a study of blood T cell repertoires in COVID-19. Assay used: immunoSEQ multiplex PCR; TCRdb lists only in-frame clones, some missing. The data hold more than 200,000 clones, with 70% to 90% observed a single time. The source material was peripheral blood. All receptors come from a man aged 50-59 years with COVID-19, enrolled during active disease. Each CDR3 is given with its conserved first and last residue. D genes are given only for firm matches. Size is stated for part of the rows, as once, few or many counts, or as a class when the clone is expanded.

d_gene	abundance	v_gene	j_gene	CDR3aa	CDR3nt
.	.	TRBV28	TRBJ2-6	CASSLTGFGANVLTF	TGTGCCAGCAGTTTAACAGGGTTCGGGGCCAACGTCCTGACTTTC
.	.	TRBV7-9	TRBJ1-2	CASSPLGLGYGYTF	TGTGCCAGCAGCCCGTTGGGGCTGGGCTATGGCTACACCTTC
TRBD2	.	TRBV15	TRBJ2-1	CATSRTSGRAKMGHEQFF	TGTGCCACCAGCAGAACTAGCGGGAGGGCCAAGATGGGCCATGAGCAGTTCTTC
TRBD2	.	TRBV3-1/TRBV3-2	TRBJ2-1	CASSRGLAGGPYNEQFF	TGTGCCAGCAGTCGGGGACTAGCGGGGGGACCGTACAATGAGCAGTTCTTC
.	.	TRBV5-1	TRBJ1-1	CASKSSGGMLMGTEAFF	TGCGCCAGCAAATCCAGCGGGGGAATGCTAATGGGCACTGAAGCTTTCTTT
.	.	TRBV7-2	TRBJ2-7	CASSLRVGEQYF	TGTGCCAGCAGCTTGAGGGTTGGCGAGCAGTACTTC
TRBD1	.	TRBV27	TRBJ1-2	CASRDRGVSGYTF	TGTGCCAGCAGAGACAGGGGTGTGAGTGGCTACACCTTC
TRBD2	.	TRBV6-4	TRBJ2-1	CASSVLVSGSYNEQFF	TGTGCCAGCAGTGTATTGGTTAGCGGGAGCTACAATGAGCAGTTCTTC
.	.	TRBV14	TRBJ2-1	CASSQRYYNEQFF	TGTGCCAGCAGCCAACGCTACTACAATGAGCAGTTCTTC
.	.	TRBV30	TRBJ2-7	CARGLQGTYEQYF	TGTGCCCGAGGCTTACAGGGTACTTACGAGCAGTACTTC
.	.	TRBV11-3	TRBJ2-1	CASSLGRGSYNEQFF	TGTGCCAGCAGCTTAGGACGGGGGTCCTACAATGAGCAGTTCTTC
TRBD1	.	TRBV2	TRBJ2-7	CASREGQRSYEQYF	TGTGCCAGCAGAGAGGGACAGCGCTCCTACGAGCAGTACTTC
TRBD2	.	TRBV5-1	TRBJ2-2	CASSRPRGPGLAGGNTGELFF	TGCGCCAGCAGCCGGCCCAGGGGGCCGGGACTAGCGGGGGGAAACACCGGGGAGCTGTTTTTT
TRBD2	.	TRBV6-1	TRBJ2-2	CASSALAGGRTGELFF	TGTGCCAGCAGTGCGCTAGCGGGGGGCCGCACCGGGGAGCTGTTTTTT
TRBD1	.	TRBV18	TRBJ2-2	CASSPLTGGSGELFF	TGTGCCAGCTCACCACTGACAGGGGGGTCCGGGGAGCTGTTTTTT
.	.	TRBV28	TRBJ2-7	CASRTESYEQYF	TGTGCCAGCAGGACAGAATCCTACGAGCAGTACTTC
TRBD1	.	TRBV5-1	TRBJ2-1	CASSLDRGVNEQFF	TGCGCCAGCAGCTTGGACAGGGGAGTAAATGAGCAGTTCTTC
.	.	TRBV27	TRBJ1-5	CASTGGGNQPQHF	TGTGCCAGCACCGGGGGGGGCAATCAGCCCCAGCATTTT
TRBD2	.	TRBV7-8	TRBJ2-3	CASRRREQGSGTDTQYF	TGTGCCAGCAGAAGGCGGGAGCAAGGCTCCGGCACAGATACGCAGTATTTT
.	.	TRBV21-1	TRBJ1-1	CASSKGSQGAGMNTEAFF	TGTGCCAGCAGCAAAGGATCCCAGGGGGCGGGAATGAACACTGAAGCTTTCTTT
.	.	TRBV6-5	TRBJ1-2	CASRGPGTYGYTF	TGTGCCAGCCGAGGACCGGGAACCTATGGCTACACCTTC
TRBD2	.	TRBV10-3	TRBJ2-5	CAIGGRSLAGRETQYF	TGTGCCATCGGGGGACGAAGTCTAGCGGGGAGGGAGACCCAGTACTTC
TRBD2	.	TRBV27	TRBJ2-1	CASSPTGTSDYNEQFF	TGTGCCAGCAGTCCAACCGGGACTAGCGACTACAATGAGCAGTTCTTC
.	.	TRBV25-1	TRBJ1-1	CASSEGAGATEAFF	TGTGCCAGCAGTGAAGGTGCAGGGGCCACTGAAGCTTTCTTT
.	.	TRBV5-5	TRBJ1-1	CASSPWTADTEAFF	TGTGCCAGCAGCCCTTGGACAGCGGACACTGAAGCTTTCTTT
.	.	TRBV18	TRBJ1-1	CASSRDGSTEAFF	TGTGCCAGCTCTCGCGACGGGTCCACTGAAGCTTTCTTT
TRBD1	few	TRBV3-1/TRBV3-2	TRBJ2-4	CASSQVGVQGARAKNIQYF	TGTGCCAGCAGCCAAGTGGGGGTGCAGGGGGCAAGGGCCAAAAACATTCAGTACTTC
.	.	TRBV19	TRBJ1-2	CASSDAGLANYGYTF	TGTGCCAGTAGTGATGCAGGGTTAGCTAACTATGGCTACACCTTC
TRBD2	.	TRBV19	TRBJ2-5	CASSLALAGRAQYF	TGTGCCAGTAGTCTCGCCCTAGCGGGAAGGGCCCAGTACTTC
.	.	TRBV6-5	TRBJ2-7	CASSPGNYEQYF	TGTGCCAGCAGCCCCGGGAATTACGAGCAGTACTTC
TRBD1	.	TRBV4-1	TRBJ2-7	CASSPRQGSSYEQYF	TGCGCCAGCAGCCCCAGACAGGGGAGCTCCTACGAGCAGTACTTC
.	.	TRBV29-1	TRBJ2-2	CSVESNTGELFF	TGCAGCGTTGAATCAAACACCGGGGAGCTGTTTTTT
TRBD1	.	TRBV2	TRBJ2-5	CASSGRSGGNQETQYF	TGTGCCAGCAGTGGGAGGTCAGGGGGCAATCAAGAGACCCAGTACTTC
TRBD2	.	TRBV6-5	TRBJ2-7	CASSLTSGVSEQYF	TGTGCCAGCAGCCTAACTAGCGGGGTAAGCGAGCAGTACTTC
TRBD1	.	TRBV19	TRBJ1-5	CASSKPAGQGPQHF	TGTGCCAGTAGTAAACCCGCGGGACAGGGCCCCCAGCATTTT
TRBD1	few	TRBV20-1	TRBJ1-3	CSASQGASGNTIYF	TGCAGTGCTAGTCAGGGGGCTAGTGGAAACACCATATATTTT
TRBD1	once	TRBV7-2	TRBJ2-1	CASSPGQGGYNEQFF	TGTGCCAGCAGCCCTGGACAGGGTGGGTACAATGAGCAGTTCTTC
.	.	TRBV5-1	TRBJ1-2	CASSIVGLDYTF	TGCGCCAGCAGCATCGTTGGGCTCGACTACACCTTC
TRBD1	.	TRBV19	TRBJ1-5	CASNLGTGGHQPQHF	TGTGCCAGTAACCTCGGGACAGGGGGGCATCAGCCCCAGCATTTT
.	once	TRBV5-6	TRBJ2-2	CASSSNDQGFGTGELFF	TGTGCCAGCAGCTCGAATGATCAGGGTTTTGGCACCGGGGAGCTGTTTTTT
TRBD1	.	TRBV18	TRBJ1-4	CASSPTGERANEKLFF	TGTGCCAGCTCACCGACAGGGGAAAGGGCTAATGAAAAACTGTTTTTT
TRBD2	.	TRBV2	TRBJ2-5	CASSDGGGQTQYF	TGTGCCAGCAGTGATGGGGGGGGACAGACCCAGTACTTC
.	few	TRBV27	TRBJ2-3	CASSLSPHTDTQYF	TGTGCCAGCAGTTTATCCCCCCACACCGATACGCAGTATTTT
.	.	TRBV27	TRBJ1-5	CATSQGHSNQPQHF	TGTGCCACCTCGCAGGGACATAGCAATCAGCCCCAGCATTTT
.	.	TRBV28	TRBJ2-7	CASSFESRGYEQYF	TGTGCCAGCAGTTTTGAGTCCCGGGGCTACGAGCAGTACTTC
TRBD2	.	TRBV9	TRBJ2-1	CASSPSGSRSRKVYNEQFF	TGTGCCAGCAGCCCCAGCGGGAGTAGGTCCCGCAAGGTTTACAATGAGCAGTTCTTC
TRBD1	once	TRBV5-1	TRBJ2-1	CASSRGQGSYNEQFF	TGCGCCAGCAGCAGGGGACAGGGGTCCTACAATGAGCAGTTCTTC
TRBD2	.	TRBV11-2	TRBJ2-7	CASSLPQRGRYEQYF	TGTGCCAGCAGCTTACCTCAGCGGGGGCGGTACGAGCAGTACTTC
.	.	TRBV27	TRBJ2-2	CASSWTENTGELFF	TGTGCCAGCAGCTGGACAGAGAACACCGGGGAGCTGTTTTTT
.	.	TRBV12-3/TRBV12-4	TRBJ1-1	CASSLDFEGAAFF	TGTGCCAGCAGTTTAGATTTTGAGGGAGCAGCTTTCTTT